This TCR beta chain was sequenced during a study of cytomegalovirus exposure and HLA in healthy donors. Study-level findings and limits: Presence/absence analyses rested on an assumption that sequencing depth was roughly uniform across donors. It was reported that the classifier diagnosed cytomegalovirus status with high specificity and sensitivity in both the original and validation cohorts. In vitro data verified three CMV-associated chains as specific for CMV antigens.

A multiplex PCR was run with 60 Vbeta primers and 13 Jbeta primers. Sequencing was performed with immunoSEQ multiplex PCR; in TCRdb, only in-frame clones are kept and a portion is missing. The table lists about 110,000 clones, 76% of them singletons. Notes on this clone: Its antigen is unidentified.

Trimming cost V 4 bases and J 4 bases, with 16 bases left between them. The CDR3 spans 15 residues. Per germline, CDR1 LGHNA and CDR2 YSLEER. The chain carries TRBV4-3 and TRBJ1-2; a possible D gene is TRBD1 (6 bases). The clonotype was recovered from a man aged 25-40 years in good health and CMV-seropositive. The sample was PBMCs. DNA for the CDR3: TGCGCCAGCAGCCCAGCAGGGGTCTTAGGCTATGGCTACACCTTC. Amino acid sequence: CASSPAGVLGYGYTF.